This T cell receptor beta chain was identified in a study of blood T cell repertoires in COVID-19. Looking at the study overall: The United States, Italy and Spain were the sources of the acute and convalescent COVID-19 samples.

This clone was picked up a small number of times. Germline lookup yields CDR1 SGHKS and CDR2 YYEKEE (reference sequence). This CDR3 is built from 14 residues. With 3 bases clipped from V and 2 bases from J, the junction kept 4 bases outside the gene matches. Study processing details: Amplification from reference gene primers served as the basis for estimated nucleated cell counts. Assay used: immunoSEQ multiplex PCR; TCRdb lists only in-frame clones, some missing. That table supplies the V and J calls and clone size; D and trimming were determined from the DNA. Of 100,000 or so clones listed, roughly 83% are singletons.

Source material: peripheral blood. The genes are TRBV5-5 and TRBJ2-5, with 7 bases identical to TRBD1. The sequence derives from a woman aged 60-75 years with acute or convalescent COVID-19. The CDR3 DNA follows: TGTGCCAGCAGCTCCAGACAGGGACAAGAGACCCAGTACTTC. This encodes CASSSRQGQETQYF.